This T cell receptor beta chain was sequenced for a study of identical twins. TCRdb re-called the 5' RACE reads through MiXCR, storing one row per CDR3 protein. Among around 490,000 distinct CDR3 sequences listed, around 20% were seen once. Study results and limitations: Out-of-frame alpha sequences that twins shared showed excess low generation probability. The presence of invariant MAIT and iNKT cells could partly confound analyses of zero-insertion sequences. Models, which agreed with sharing between unrelated individuals, nonetheless underestimated the out-of-frame TCR alpha sharing seen in monozygotic twins.

With regard to this clonotype: Its matching antigen is unknown.

Germline CDR1 and CDR2: ENHRY and SYGVKD. The CDR3 has 16 residues. J lost 7 bases, V lost 6 bases, and 10 bases had no gene match. These data also featured in a second study, about yellow fever vaccine responses in identical twins. That work states: Twins' vaccine T cell responses were reported to seem partly convergent and partly personalized.

The receptor was derived from a woman in her late teens or twenties in good health. The chain joins TRBV10-3 to TRBJ2-1, with TRBD1 matching over 12 bases. The specimen sequenced was CD4+ T cells sorted from blood. DNA for the CDR3: TGTGCCATCAGGATGGGACAGGGGGCAAGGGGAAATGAGCAGTTCTTC. Translation gives CAIRMGQGARGNEQFF.